This T cell receptor (beta chain) comes out of a study of cytomegalovirus exposure and HLA in healthy donors. At the level of the study: The same platform was used for the 130 or so validation repertoires as for the roughly 700 first-cohort repertoires, as reported in a later analysis.

Findings of the study overall: Reportedly, cytomegalovirus status was diagnosed with high sensitivity and specificity. 150 or so TCR beta chains were listed as cytomegalovirus-associated.

Of note for this clone: Its antigen is still unknown.

The CDR3 covers 16 residues. V was clipped by 7 bases and J by 4 bases; unmatched bases: 13. Germline V CDR1 and CDR2: MNHNY, SVGAGI (reference sequence). Measured with immunoSEQ multiplex PCR; TCRdb has only the in-frame clones, and not every one. This table holds approximately 150,000 clones, 86% found once. Sequenced: PBMCs. This sequence was found in a man aged 18 to 29 in good health and CMV-seropositive. The chain joins TRBV6-6 to TRBJ1-2; 9 bases agree with TRBD1. The CDR3 loop is CASKTRRTGDSYGYTF. CDR3 nucleotides: TGTGCCAGCAAAACCCGAAGGACAGGGGATAGCTATGGCTACACCTTC.